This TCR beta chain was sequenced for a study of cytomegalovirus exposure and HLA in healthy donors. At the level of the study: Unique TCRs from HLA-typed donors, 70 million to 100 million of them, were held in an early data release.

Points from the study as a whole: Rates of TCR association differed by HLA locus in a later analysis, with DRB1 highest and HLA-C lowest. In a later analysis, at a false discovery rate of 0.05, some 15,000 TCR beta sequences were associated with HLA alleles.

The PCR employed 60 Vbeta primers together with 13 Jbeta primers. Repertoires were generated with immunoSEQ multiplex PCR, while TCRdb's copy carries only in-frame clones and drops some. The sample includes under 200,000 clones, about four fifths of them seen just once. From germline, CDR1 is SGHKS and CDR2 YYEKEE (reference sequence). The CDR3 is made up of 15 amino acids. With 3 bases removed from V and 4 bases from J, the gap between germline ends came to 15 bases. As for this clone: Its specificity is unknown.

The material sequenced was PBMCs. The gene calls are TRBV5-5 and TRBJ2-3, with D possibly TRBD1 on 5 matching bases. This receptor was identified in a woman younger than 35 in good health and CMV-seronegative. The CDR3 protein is CASSSRGAAPDTQYF. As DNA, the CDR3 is TGTGCCAGCAGCTCACGTGGGGCCGCCCCAGATACGCAGTATTTT.